Below are 7 T cell receptor beta chains sequenced from a single sample in a study of blood T cell repertoires in COVID-19. The table came from immunoSEQ multiplex PCR; TCRdb's copy has only in-frame clones and leaves some out. The sample records fewer than 120,000 clones, 70% to 90% being singletons. Sequencing was carried out using peripheral blood. Every receptor here comes from a woman aged 45-65 years with acute or convalescent COVID-19.

V and J are TRBV6-5 and TRBJ2-7; D is unclear. Germline CDR1 and CDR2: MNHEY and SVGAGI. The CDR3 is 11 amino acids. Trimming took 6 bases from V and 0 from J, leaving 3 bases between them. The CDR3 region has the DNA TGTGCCAGCAGGGCCTCCTACGAGCAGTACTTC. It is translated as CASRASYEQYF.

The V call is TRBV6-6, the J call TRBJ1-2; 7 nucleotides match TRBD1. With V trimmed by 2 bases and J by 2 bases, 2 bases remained unmatched. The CDR3 consists of 14 residues. Germline CDR1 and CDR2: MNHNY and SVGAGI (reference sequence). The CDR3 bases are TGTGCCAGCAGTTACCCGACAGGGAACTATGGCTACACCTTC. Translation gives CASSYPTGNYGYTF.

V and J are TRBV10-3 and TRBJ2-5; D is perhaps TRBD2 (6 bases). Germline V gene lookup returns CDR1 ENHRY and CDR2 SYGVKD. V shed 4 bases and J shed 2 bases, with 11 bases lying between them. The CDR3 covers 14 residues. The CDR3 nucleotides read TGTGCCATCAGTGCCCGGGACTCTCAAGAGACCCAGTACTTC. It encodes CAISARDSQETQYF.

This chain uses TRBV5-1 with TRBJ2-5, with 14 bases lining up with TRBD2. V lost 2 bases to trimming and J lost 5 bases; unmatched junction nucleotides: 5. The germline V gene encodes CDR1 SGHRS and CDR2 YFSETQ. The CDR3 covers 16 residues. CDR3 residues: CASSFGTSGGSETQYF. CDR3 in DNA: TGCGCCAGCAGCTTTGGGACTAGCGGGGGTTCGGAGACCCAGTACTTC. Combining the CDR3 with reference TRBV5-1 and TRBJ2-5 gives the whole variable domain KAGVTQTPRYLIKTRGQQVTLSCSPISGHRSVSWYQQTPGQGLQFLFEYFSETQRNKGNFPGRFSGRQFSNSRSEMNVSTLELGDSALYLCASSFGTSGGSETQYFGPGTRLLVL.

The chain recombines TRBV12-3 or TRBV12-4 with TRBJ1-1, with D possibly TRBD1 on 5 matching bases. The CDR3 runs 13 residues. The V end lost 6 bases, the J end lost 7 bases, and 15 bases lay between the germline ends. The CDR3: CASSGGWGHEAFF. The CDR3 region has the DNA TGTGCCAGCAGCGGCGGATGGGGCCATGAAGCTTTCTTT.

The V call is TRBV10-1, the J call TRBJ2-1, with 14 positions matching TRBD2. In germline, CDR1 is WNHNN, CDR2 SYGVQD (reference sequence). This CDR3 contains 15 residues. The V gene end was trimmed by 4 bases and the J gene end by 7 bases; junction bases not matched to a gene: 3. CDR3 DNA: TGCGCCAGCAGTGCAGGGACTAGCGGGAGTAATGAGCAGTTCTTC. It is translated as CASSAGTSGSNEQFF.

The table lists this clone with a few counts. The CDR3 spells CSVSQGARYNEQFF. CDR3 nucleotide sequence: TGCAGCGTCTCCCAGGGGGCTAGGTACAATGAGCAGTTCTTC. The chain employs TRBV29-1 and TRBJ2-1, with 8 bases identical to TRBD1. This CDR3 region has 14 residues. Germline V gene data show CDR1 as SQVTM and CDR2 as ANQGSEA. Losses at the gene ends were 6 bases for V and 4 bases for J; bases not matched to a gene: 8.